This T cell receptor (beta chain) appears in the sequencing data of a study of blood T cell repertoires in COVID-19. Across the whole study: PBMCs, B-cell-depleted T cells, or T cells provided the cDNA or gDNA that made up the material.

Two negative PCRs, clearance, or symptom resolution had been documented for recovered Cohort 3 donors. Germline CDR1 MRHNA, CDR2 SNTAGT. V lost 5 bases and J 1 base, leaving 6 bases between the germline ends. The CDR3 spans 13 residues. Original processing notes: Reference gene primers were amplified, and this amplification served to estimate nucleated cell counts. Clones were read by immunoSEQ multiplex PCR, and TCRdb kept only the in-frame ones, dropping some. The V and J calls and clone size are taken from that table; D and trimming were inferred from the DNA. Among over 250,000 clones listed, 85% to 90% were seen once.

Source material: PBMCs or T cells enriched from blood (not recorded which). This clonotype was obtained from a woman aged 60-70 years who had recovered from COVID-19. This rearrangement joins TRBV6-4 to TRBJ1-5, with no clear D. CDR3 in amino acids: CASSFESNQPQHF. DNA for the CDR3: TGTGCCAGCAGTTTTGAGAGCAATCAGCCCCAGCATTTT.